Ten or more counts support the clone carrying this T cell receptor beta chain. Antigen specificity is unknown. MiXCR was run by TCRdb on the multiplex PCR reads, yielding one entry per CDR3 protein. The sample carries some 120,000 distinct CDR3 sequences, about 20% recorded once. With 3 bases clipped from V and 4 bases from J, the junction kept 1 base outside the gene matches. The CDR3 sequence is 12 residues long. CDR1 is SGHDT and CDR2 is YYEEEE in the germline V gene. Breast cancer patients provided tissue from their axillary draining lymph nodes. These data belong to a study of breast tumors, draining lymph nodes, adjacent tissues. The study's findings and limits: Findings are consistent with lymph node origin and intratumoral expansion of most tumor T cells. Compared with lymph nodes, tumors were less diverse; compared with nontumor tissue, more.

Sequenced sample: axillary lymph node tissue. This TCR was sampled from a female donor with breast cancer. Some clones in this sample may be carry-over from other donors' samples. V is TRBV5-6 and J is TRBJ2-7, with TRBD1 matching 7 bases. The CDR3: CASSSTGYEQYF. CDR3 coding DNA: TGTGCCAGCAGCTCGACAGGGTACGAGCAGTACTTC. Full variable domain (outside the CDR3, taken from reference TRBV5-6 and TRBJ2-7): DAGVTQSPTHLIKTRGQQVTLRCSPKSGHDTVSWYQQALGQGPQFIFQYYEEEERQRGNFPDRFSGHQFPNYSSELNVNALLLGDSALYLCASSSTGYEQYFGPGTRLTVT.